Below, one TCR beta chain is given with its context. The data stem from a study of blood T cell repertoires in COVID-19. Study in general: Collection of acute and convalescent COVID-19 samples took place in the United States, Italy and Spain.

Data came from immunoSEQ multiplex PCR; TCRdb stores just in-frame clones and leaves some out. Of approximately 120,000 clones listed, roughly 90% are singletons. The germline CDR1 and CDR2 sequences are MNHEY and SMNVEV (reference sequence). The CDR3 length is 14 residues. Trimming took 5 bases from V and 10 from J; bases not matched to a gene: 10. Sequencing was performed on peripheral blood. This chain links TRBV27 with TRBJ1-5; 8 nucleotides match TRBD1. The receptor's source is a woman older than 75 with acute or convalescent COVID-19. The CDR3 bases are TGTGCCAGCAGTCCCGGGACAGGATCTTCTCCCCAGCATTTT. Translated, it gives CASSPGTGSSPQHF.